The sequence of this T cell receptor beta chain was determined in a study of technical replicates of blood from a few donors. Between the trimmed V and J ends, which lost 2 bases and 1 base, there was a span of 15 bases. Germline V gene data show CDR1 as GTSNPN and CDR2 as SVGIG (reference sequence). This CDR3 is 15 amino acids long. Produced via immunoSEQ multiplex PCR; TCRdb's table is partial and in-frame only. The table records some 68,000 clones, roughly 92% of them present only once. This chain connects TRBV30 to TRBJ2-7; the D gene is possibly TRBD2 (5 bases). The material sequenced was T cells isolated from PBMCs. The clonotype originates from a human donor in good health. Here the CDR3 reads CAWSRLSGLSYEQYF. In DNA, the CDR3 is TGTGCCTGGAGTAGGCTGAGCGGCCTTTCCTACGAGCAGTACTTC.